This T cell receptor (beta chain) comes out of a study of breast tumors, draining lymph nodes, adjacent tissues. The study's findings and limits: That most tumor T cells come from lymph nodes remained unproven. Tumors had less TCR diversity than lymph nodes, more than nontumor tissue. The data were judged consistent with most tumor T cells coming from lymph node and expanding in tumor.

The lymph nodes were axillary draining lymph nodes from breast cancer patients. A remark on this clonotype: Antigen: not known.

MiXCR, applied by TCRdb to the multiplex PCR reads, yields one record per CDR3 protein. This sample yields about 140,000 distinct CDR3 sequences, of which approximately 29% are seen a single time; about 2.5% belongs to the top ten. Germline V gene sequence: CDR1 MNHEY, CDR2 SVGAGI. This CDR3 has 13 amino acids. V lost 5 bases, J lost 8 bases, and 15 bases lay in between. Sequencing was performed on axillary lymph node tissue. This TCR came from a female donor with breast cancer. Some clones in this sample may be carry-over from other donors' samples. This rearrangement joins TRBV6-5 to TRBJ1-2; D gene uncertain. The CDR3 DNA follows: TGTGCCAGCAGTCACGCTTGCAGGTTCGGCTACACCTTC. It yields the protein CASSHACRFGYTF.